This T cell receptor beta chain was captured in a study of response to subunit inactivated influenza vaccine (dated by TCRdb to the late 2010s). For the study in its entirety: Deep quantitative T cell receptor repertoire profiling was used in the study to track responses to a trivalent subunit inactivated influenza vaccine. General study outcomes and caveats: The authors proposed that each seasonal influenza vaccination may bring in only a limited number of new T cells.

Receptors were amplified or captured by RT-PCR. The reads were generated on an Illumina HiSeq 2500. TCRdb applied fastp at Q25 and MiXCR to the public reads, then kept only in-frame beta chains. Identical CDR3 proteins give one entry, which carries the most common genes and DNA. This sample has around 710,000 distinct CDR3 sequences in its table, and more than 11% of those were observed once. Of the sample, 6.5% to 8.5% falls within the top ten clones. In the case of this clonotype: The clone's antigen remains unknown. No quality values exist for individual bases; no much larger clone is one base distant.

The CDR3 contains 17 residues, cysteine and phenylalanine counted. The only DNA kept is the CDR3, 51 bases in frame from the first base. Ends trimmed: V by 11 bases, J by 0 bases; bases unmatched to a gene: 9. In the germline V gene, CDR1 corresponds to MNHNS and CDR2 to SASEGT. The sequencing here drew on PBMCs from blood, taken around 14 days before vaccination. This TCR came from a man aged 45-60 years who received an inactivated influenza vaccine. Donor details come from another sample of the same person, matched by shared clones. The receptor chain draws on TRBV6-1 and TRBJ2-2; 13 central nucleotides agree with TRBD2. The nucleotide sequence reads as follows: TGTGCCGGCACTCTGACTAGCGGGGGGCCGAACACCGGGGAGCTGTTTTTT. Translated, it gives CAGTLTSGGPNTGELFF.